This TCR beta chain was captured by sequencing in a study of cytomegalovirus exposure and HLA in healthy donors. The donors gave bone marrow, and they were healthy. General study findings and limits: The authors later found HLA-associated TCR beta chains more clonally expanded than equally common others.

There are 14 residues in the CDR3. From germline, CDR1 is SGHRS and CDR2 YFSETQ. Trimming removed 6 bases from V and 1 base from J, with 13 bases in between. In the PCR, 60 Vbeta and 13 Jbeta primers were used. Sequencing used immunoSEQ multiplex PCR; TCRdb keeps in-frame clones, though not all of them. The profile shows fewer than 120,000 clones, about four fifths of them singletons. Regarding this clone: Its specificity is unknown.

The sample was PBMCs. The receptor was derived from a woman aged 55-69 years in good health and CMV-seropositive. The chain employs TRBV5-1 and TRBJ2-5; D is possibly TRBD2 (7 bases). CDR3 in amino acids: CASTWGGPQETQYF. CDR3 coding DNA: TGCGCCAGCACTTGGGGGGGCCCCCAAGAGACCCAGTACTTC.